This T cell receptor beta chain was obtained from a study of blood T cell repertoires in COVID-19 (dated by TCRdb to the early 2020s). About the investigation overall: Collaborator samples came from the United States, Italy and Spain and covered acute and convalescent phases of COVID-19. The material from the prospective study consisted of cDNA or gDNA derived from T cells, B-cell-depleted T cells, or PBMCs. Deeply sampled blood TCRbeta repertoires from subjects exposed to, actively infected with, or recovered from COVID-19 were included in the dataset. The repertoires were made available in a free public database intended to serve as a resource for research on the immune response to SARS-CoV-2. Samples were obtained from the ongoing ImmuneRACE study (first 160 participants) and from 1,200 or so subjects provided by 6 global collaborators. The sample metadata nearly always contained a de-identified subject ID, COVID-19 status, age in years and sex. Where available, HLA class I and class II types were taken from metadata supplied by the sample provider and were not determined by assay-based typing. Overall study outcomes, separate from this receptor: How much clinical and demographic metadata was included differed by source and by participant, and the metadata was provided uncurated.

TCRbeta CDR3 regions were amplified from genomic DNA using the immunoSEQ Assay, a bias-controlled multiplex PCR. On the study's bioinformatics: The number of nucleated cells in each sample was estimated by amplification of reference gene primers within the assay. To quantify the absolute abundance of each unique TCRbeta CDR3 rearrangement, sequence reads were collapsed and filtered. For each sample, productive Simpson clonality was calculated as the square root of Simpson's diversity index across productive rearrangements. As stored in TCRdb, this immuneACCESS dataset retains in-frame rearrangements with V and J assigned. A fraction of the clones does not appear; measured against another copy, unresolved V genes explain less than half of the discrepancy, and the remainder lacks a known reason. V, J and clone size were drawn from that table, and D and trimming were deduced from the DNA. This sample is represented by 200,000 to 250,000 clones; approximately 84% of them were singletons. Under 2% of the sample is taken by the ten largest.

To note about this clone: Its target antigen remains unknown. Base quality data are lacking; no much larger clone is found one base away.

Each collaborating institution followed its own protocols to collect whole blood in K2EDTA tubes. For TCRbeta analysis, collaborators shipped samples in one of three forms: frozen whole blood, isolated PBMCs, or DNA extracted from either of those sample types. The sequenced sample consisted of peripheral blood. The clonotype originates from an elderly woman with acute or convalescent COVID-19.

At the DNA level, the sequence is TGTGCCAGCAGCTTACCAGATGGGACAGCCCAGAATGAAAAACTGTTTTTT. This yields the protein CASSLPDGTAQNEKLFF. Rearrangement joined TRBV7-9 to TRBJ1-4, and 7 bases in between align with TRBD1. Trimming takes 2 bases off V and 5 bases off J; junction bases not matched to a gene: 11. The germline V gene (reference sequence) provides CDR1 SEHNR and CDR2 FQNEAQ. The CDR3 contains 17 residues, cysteine and phenylalanine counted. Only the CDR3 region is kept as DNA, spanning 51 bases read in frame from base 1.